This TCR beta chain was observed in a study of T cell responses to AZD1222 COVID-19 vaccine. Study-wide points: Samples come after the peak T cell response, not at day 14. It was only a handful of AZD1222 recipients who were seropositive at baseline. Targeting of unmutated variant regions was reportedly seen in nearly half of spike-specific TCRs. Donors skewed white British and female; clonal diversity was possibly underestimated.

As to this clone: Its antigen is still unknown.

Germline-derived CDR1 and CDR2 are SGHVS and FQNEAQ. This CDR3 has 16 residues. The ends were cut back, 7 bases at V and 2 bases at J, with 15 bases in the middle. The repertoire was sequenced with immunoSEQ multiplex PCR; TCRdb's copy has only in-frame clones and lacks some. The sample lists 95,000 or so clones; 85% to 90% were seen once. The chain employs TRBV7-8 and TRBJ2-6, with D unclear. The source was peripheral blood, collected on day 0 of AZD1222 vaccination. This TCR was recovered from an adult in good health. The CDR3 loop is CASTPRRVPGANVLTF. The CDR3 DNA reads TGTGCCAGCACCCCTCGACGAGTTCCTGGGGCCAACGTCCTGACTTTC.